These 2 T cell receptor beta chains were all obtained from the same sample, sequenced in a study of blood T cell repertoires in COVID-19. Clones were read by immunoSEQ multiplex PCR, and TCRdb kept only the in-frame ones, dropping some. The sample records 65,000 to 95,000 clones, about three quarters being singletons. Sequencing was performed on peripheral blood. The receptor set was obtained from a man between 45 and 60 years old with active or convalescent COVID-19.

The gene calls are TRBV7-3 and TRBJ2-3; 9 nucleotides line up with TRBD2. This CDR3 comprises 17 residues. Looked up from germline, CDR1 is SGHTA and CDR2 is FQGTGA. V lost 5 bases and J lost 6; bases outside the gene matches: 15. The CDR3 loop is CASSPGAGRGGQDTQYF. As DNA, the CDR3 is TGTGCCAGCAGCCCAGGCGCGGGGCGGGGGGGCCAGGATACGCAGTATTTT.

This clone has just a few counts. V gene TRBV19 combines with J gene TRBJ1-5; 11 nucleotides align to TRBD1. V was pared by 5 bases and J by 5 bases, with 5 bases of the junction left unmatched. There are 15 residues in the CDR3. CDR1 is LNHDA and CDR2 is SQIVND in the germline V gene (reference sequence). CDR3 in DNA: TGTGCCAGTAGTTTCGGACAGGGGGCCGATCAGCCCCAGCATTTT. Protein sequence: CASSFGQGADQPQHF. Full variable domain (remainder filled in from reference TRBV19 and TRBJ1-5): DGGITQSPKYLFRKEGQNVTLSCEQNLNHDAMYWYRQDPGQGLRLIYYSQIVNDFQKGDIAEGYSVSREKKESFPLTVTSAQKNPTAFYLCASSFGQGADQPQHFGDGTRLSIL.